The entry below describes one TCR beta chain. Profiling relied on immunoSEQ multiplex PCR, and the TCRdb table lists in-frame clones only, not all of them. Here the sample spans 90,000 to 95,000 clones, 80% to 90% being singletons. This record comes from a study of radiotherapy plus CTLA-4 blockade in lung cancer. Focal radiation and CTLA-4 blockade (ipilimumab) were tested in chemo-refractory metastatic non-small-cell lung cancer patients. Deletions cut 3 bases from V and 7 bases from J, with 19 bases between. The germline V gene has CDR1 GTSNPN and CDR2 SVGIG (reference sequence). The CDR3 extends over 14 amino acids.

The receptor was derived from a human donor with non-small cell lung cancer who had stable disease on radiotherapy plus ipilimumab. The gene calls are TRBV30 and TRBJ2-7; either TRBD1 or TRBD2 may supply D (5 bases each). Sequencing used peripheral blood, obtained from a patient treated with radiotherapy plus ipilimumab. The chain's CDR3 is CAWSPGAVSLEQYF. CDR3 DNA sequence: TGTGCCTGGAGCCCCGGGGCGGTTTCGTTAGAGCAGTACTTC.